These T cell receptor beta chains were read from a single sample in a study of monozygotic twins with inflammatory bowel disease. TCRdb reworked the 5' RACE reads into one entry per CDR3 protein, no DNA. Seen in this sample are about 330,000 distinct CDR3 sequences; the ten most common clones hold around 2%. The sequenced sample was blood. The receptors originated from a human donor with ulcerative colitis or Crohn's disease, or a healthy co-twin of an affected twin (not recorded which). The CDR3 runs from the conserved cysteine through the conserved F or W. The order of the fields is V gene, J gene, CDR3 protein.

TRBV6-2/TRBV6-3,TRBJ1-1,CASSRPRQGGNTEAFF
TRBV20-1,TRBJ1-4,CSASRTEFNEKLFF
TRBV5-5,TRBJ2-3,CASSVERTGGTQYF
TRBV29-1,TRBJ1-4,CSAQAFEKLFF
TRBV7-2,TRBJ1-2,CASTRGRMGVGYTF
TRBV20-1,TRBJ2-3,CSARRGSTDTQYF
TRBV3-1,TRBJ2-3,CASSQERVRAPDTQYF
TRBV13,TRBJ2-7,CASSLNVGAYEQYF
TRBV6-1,TRBJ1-2,CASSEWLTGLSNYGYTF
TRBV20-1,TRBJ1-2,CSAPRDREWGYTF
TRBV20-1,TRBJ2-5,CSAREGPRRSVGQYF